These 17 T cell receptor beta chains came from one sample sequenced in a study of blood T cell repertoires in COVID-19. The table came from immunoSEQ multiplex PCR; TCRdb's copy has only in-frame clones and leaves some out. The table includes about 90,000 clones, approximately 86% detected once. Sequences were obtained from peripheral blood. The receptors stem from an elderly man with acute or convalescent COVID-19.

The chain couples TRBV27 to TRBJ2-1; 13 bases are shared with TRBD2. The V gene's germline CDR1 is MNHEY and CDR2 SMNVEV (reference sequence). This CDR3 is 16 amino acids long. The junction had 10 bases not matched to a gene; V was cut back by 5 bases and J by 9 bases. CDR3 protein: CASSKYTGTSGTEQFF. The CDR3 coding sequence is TGTGCCAGCAGTAAATATACCGGGACTAGCGGGACTGAGCAGTTCTTC.

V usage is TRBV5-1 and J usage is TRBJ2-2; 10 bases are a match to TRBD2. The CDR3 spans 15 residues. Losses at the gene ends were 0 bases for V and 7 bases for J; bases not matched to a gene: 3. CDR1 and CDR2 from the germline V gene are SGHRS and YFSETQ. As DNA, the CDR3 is TGCGCCAGCAGCTTGGTAGCGGGAGGAATCGGGGAGCTGTTTTTT. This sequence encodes CASSLVAGGIGELFF.

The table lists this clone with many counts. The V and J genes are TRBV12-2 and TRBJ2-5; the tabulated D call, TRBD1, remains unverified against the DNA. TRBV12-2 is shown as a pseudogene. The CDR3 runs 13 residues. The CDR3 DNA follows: TGTGCAAGTCGCCTGGGACAGCAAGAGACCCAGTACTTC. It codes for CASRLGQQETQYF.

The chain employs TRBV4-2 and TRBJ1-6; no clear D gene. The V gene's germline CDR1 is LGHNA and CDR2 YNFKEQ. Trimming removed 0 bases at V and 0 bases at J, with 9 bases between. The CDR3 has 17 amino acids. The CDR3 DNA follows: TGTGCCAGCAGCCAAGATTTGCGGAGCTCCTATAATTCACCCCTCCACTTT. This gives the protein CASSQDLRSSYNSPLHF.

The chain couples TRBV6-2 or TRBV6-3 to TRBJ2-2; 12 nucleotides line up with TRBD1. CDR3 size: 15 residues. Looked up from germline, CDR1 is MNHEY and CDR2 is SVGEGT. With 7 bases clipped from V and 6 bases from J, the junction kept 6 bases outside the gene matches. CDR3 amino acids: CASTPGQGAAGELFF. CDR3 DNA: TGTGCCAGCACCCCGGGACAGGGGGCAGCCGGGGAGCTGTTTTTT.

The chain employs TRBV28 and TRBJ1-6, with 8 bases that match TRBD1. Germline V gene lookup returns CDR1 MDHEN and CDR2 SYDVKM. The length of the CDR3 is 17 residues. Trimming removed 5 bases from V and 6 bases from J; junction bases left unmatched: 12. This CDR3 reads CASSIRTGTSFNSPLHF. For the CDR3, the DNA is TGTGCCAGCAGTATCAGGACAGGGACGAGCTTTAATTCACCCCTCCACTTT.

The CDR3 DNA is TGTGCCTGGAGTAAAACTAGCGGGAGACTTGGCGGGGAGCTGTTTTTT. It encodes CAWSKTSGRLGGELFF. This chain uses TRBV30 with TRBJ2-2; 11 nucleotides align to TRBD2. The germline V gene has CDR1 GTSNPN and CDR2 SVGIG (reference sequence). This CDR3 region has 16 residues. V trimming: 2 bases; J trimming: 7 bases; junction bases outside the gene matches: 9.

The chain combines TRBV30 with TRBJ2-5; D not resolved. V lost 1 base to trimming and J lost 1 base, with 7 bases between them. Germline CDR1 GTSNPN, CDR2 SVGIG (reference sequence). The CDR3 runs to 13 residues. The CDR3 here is CAWSGAFQETQYF. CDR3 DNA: TGTGCCTGGAGTGGCGCCTTCCAAGAGACCCAGTACTTC. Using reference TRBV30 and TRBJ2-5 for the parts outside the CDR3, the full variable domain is SQTIHQWPATLVQPVGSPLSLECTVEGTSNPNLYWYRQAAGRGLQLLFYSVGIGQISSEVPQNLSASRPQDRQFILSSKKLLLSDSGFYLCAWSGAFQETQYFGPGTRLLVL.

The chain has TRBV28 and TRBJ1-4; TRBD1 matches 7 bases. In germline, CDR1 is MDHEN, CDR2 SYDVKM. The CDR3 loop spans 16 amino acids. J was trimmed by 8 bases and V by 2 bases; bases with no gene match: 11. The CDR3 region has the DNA TGTGCCAGCAGTTTACCCGGGACAGTCCCGAACGAAAAACTGTTTTTT. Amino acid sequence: CASSLPGTVPNEKLFF.

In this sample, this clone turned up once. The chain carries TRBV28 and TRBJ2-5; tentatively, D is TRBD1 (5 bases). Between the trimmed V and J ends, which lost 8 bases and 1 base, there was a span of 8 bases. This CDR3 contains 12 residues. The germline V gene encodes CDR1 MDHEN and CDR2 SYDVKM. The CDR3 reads CASRQTQETQYF. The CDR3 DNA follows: TGTGCCAGCCGACAGACCCAAGAGACCCAGTACTTC.

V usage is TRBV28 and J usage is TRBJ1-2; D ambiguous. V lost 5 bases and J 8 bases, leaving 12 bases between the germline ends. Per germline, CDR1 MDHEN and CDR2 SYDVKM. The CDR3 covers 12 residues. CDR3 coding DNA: TGTGCCAGCAGTAGCGGACTAGCGGGCTACACCTTC. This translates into CASSSGLAGYTF.

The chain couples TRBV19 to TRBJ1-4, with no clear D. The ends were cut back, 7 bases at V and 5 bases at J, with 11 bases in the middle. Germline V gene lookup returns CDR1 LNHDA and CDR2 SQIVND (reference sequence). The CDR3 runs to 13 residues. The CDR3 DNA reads TGTGCCAGTAACCCTAGACGGAATGAAAAACTGTTTTTT. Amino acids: CASNPRRNEKLFF.

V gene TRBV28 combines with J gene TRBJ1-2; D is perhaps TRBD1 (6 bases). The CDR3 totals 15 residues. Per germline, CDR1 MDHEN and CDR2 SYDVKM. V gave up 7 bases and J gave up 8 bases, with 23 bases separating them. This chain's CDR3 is CASIGGRDRFIGYTF. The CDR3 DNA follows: TGTGCCAGCATCGGGGGGCGGGATCGCTTCATCGGCTACACCTTC.

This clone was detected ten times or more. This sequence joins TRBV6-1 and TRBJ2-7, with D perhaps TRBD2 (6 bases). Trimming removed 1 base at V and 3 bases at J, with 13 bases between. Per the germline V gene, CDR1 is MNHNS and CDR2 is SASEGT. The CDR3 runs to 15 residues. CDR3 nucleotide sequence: TGTGCCAGCAGTGAAGGTCCGGGGGAAAACTACGAGCAGTACTTC. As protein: CASSEGPGENYEQYF.

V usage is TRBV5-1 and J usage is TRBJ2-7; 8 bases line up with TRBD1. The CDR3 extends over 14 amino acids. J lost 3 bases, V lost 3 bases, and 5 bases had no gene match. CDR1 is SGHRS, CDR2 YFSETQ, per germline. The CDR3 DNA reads TGCGCCAGCAGCTACCGGGACAGGCACTACGAGCAGTACTTC. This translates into CASSYRDRHYEQYF. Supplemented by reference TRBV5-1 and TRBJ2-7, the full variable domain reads KAGVTQTPRYLIKTRGQQVTLSCSPISGHRSVSWYQQTPGQGLQFLFEYFSETQRNKGNFPGRFSGRQFSNSRSEMNVSTLELGDSALYLCASSYRDRHYEQYFGPGTRLTVT.

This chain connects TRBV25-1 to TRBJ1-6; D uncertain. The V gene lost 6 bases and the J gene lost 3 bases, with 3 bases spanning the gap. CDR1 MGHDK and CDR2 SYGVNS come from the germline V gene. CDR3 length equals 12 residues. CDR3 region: CASSHYNSPLHF. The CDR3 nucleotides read TGTGCCAGCAGCCACTATAATTCACCCCTCCACTTT.

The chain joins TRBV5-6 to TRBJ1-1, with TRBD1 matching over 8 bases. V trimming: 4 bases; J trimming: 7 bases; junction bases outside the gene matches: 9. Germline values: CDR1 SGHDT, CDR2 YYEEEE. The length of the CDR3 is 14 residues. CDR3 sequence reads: CASSARTGFGEAFF. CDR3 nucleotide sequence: TGTGCCAGCAGCGCCCGGACAGGGTTCGGTGAAGCTTTCTTT.